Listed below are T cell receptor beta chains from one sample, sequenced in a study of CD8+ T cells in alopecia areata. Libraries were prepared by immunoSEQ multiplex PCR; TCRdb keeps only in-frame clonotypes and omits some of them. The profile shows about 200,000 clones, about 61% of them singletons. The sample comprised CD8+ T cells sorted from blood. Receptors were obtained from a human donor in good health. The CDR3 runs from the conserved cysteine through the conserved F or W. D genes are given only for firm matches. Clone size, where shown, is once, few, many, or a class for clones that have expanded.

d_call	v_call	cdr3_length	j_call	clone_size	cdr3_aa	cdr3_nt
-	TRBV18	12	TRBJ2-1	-	CASSPPGNEQFF	TGTGCCAGCTCACCACCAGGAAATGAGCAGTTCTTC
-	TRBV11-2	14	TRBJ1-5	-	CASSSGVSNQPQHF	TGTGCCAGCAGCTCCGGGGTTAGCAATCAGCCCCAGCATTTT
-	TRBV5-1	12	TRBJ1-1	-	CASSSGPTEAFF	TGCGCCAGCAGCTCCGGCCCCACTGAAGCTTTCTTT
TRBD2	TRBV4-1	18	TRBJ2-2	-	CASSQEPTSGGYTGELFF	TGCGCCAGCAGCCAAGAACCGACTAGCGGGGGGTACACCGGGGAGCTGTTTTTT
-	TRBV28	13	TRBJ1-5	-	CASSPMRDQPQHF	TGTGCCAGCAGTCCTATGAGGGATCAGCCCCAGCATTTT
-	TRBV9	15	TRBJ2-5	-	CASSVAGGTGETQYF	TGTGCCAGCAGCGTAGCGGGGGGGACAGGGGAGACCCAGTACTTC
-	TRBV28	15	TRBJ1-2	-	CASSPPATDYYGYTF	TGTGCCAGCAGCCCTCCCGCGACAGACTACTATGGCTACACCTTC
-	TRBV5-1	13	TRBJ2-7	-	CASSLEQGGEQYF	TGCGCCAGCAGCTTGGAACAGGGAGGTGAGCAGTACTTC
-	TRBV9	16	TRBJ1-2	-	CASRGTPDRANYGYTF	TGTGCCAGCAGAGGGACGCCAGACCGAGCTAACTATGGCTACACCTTC
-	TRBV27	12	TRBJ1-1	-	CATATANTEAFF	TGTGCCACCGCGACCGCGAACACTGAAGCTTTCTTT
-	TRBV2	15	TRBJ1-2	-	CASSSRILTNYGYTF	TGTGCCAGCAGCTCCCGTATTTTGACTAACTATGGCTACACCTTC
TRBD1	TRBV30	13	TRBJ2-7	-	CAQGNRGAYEQYF	TGTGCCCAAGGGAACAGGGGAGCCTACGAGCAGTACTTC
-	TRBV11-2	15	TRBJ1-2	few	CASSLTRGGPAGYTF	TGTGCCAGCAGCCTAACCAGGGGCGGTCCTGCTGGCTACACCTTC
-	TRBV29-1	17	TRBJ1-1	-	CSVEGGVGMRMNTEAFF	TGCAGCGTTGAGGGGGGGGTTGGCATGCGAATGAACACTGAAGCTTTCTTT
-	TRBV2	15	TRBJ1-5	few	CASSAADYSNQPQHF	TGTGCCAGCAGTGCGGCAGACTATAGCAATCAGCCCCAGCATTTT
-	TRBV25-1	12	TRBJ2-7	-	CASSAGFYEQYF	TGTGCCAGCAGTGCCGGTTTCTACGAGCAGTACTTC
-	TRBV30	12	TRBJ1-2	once	CAEGYPRGGYTF	TGTGCTGAGGGGTACCCGAGGGGAGGCTACACCTTC
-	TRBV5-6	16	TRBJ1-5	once	CASSSTDSPSNQPQHF	TGTGCCAGCAGCTCCACAGACAGCCCTAGCAATCAGCCCCAGCATTTT
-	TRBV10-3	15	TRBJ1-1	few	CAISAAGGMNTEAFF	TGTGCCATCAGTGCTGCGGGGGGCATGAACACTGAAGCTTTCTTT
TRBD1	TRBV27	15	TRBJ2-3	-	CASSTGQGVTDTQYF	TGTGCCAGCAGTACAGGACAGGGGGTCACAGATACGCAGTATTTT
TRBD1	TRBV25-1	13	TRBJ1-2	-	CASNGQGIYGYTF	TGTGCCAGCAATGGACAGGGAATCTATGGCTACACCTTC
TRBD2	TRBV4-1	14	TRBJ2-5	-	CASSLTSGEETQYF	TGCGCCAGCAGCCTGACTAGCGGGGAAGAGACCCAGTACTTC
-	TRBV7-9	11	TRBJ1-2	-	CASSQADGYTF	TGTGCCAGCAGCCAAGCAGATGGCTACACCTTC
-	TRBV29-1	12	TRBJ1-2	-	CSVERGLYGYTF	TGCAGCGTTGAGCGGGGGCTCTATGGCTACACCTTC
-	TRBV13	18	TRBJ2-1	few	CASSLWNLLGPTHNEQFF	TGTGCCAGCAGCTTATGGAACCTCTTGGGGCCCACACACAATGAGCAGTTCTTC
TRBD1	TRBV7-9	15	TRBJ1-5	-	CASSMGQGSNQPQHF	TGTGCCAGCAGCATGGGACAGGGTTCGAATCAGCCCCAGCATTTT
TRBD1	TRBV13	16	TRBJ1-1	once	CASSLGRDRGNTEAFF	TGTGCCAGCAGCTTGGGGAGGGACAGGGGAAACACTGAAGCTTTCTTT